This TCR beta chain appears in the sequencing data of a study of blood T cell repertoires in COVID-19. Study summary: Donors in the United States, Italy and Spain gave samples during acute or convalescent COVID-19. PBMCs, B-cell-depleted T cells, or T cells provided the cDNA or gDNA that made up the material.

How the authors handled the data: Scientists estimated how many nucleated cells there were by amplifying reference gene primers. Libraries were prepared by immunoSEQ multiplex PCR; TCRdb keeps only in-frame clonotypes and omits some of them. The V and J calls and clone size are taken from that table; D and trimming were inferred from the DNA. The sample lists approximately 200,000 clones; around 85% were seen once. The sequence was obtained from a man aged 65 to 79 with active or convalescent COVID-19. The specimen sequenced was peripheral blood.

In nucleotides, the CDR3 is TGCGCCAGCAGTCAATCGGGGCAGGGCGAGGATAGCAATCAGCCCCAGCATTTT. Residues: CASSQSGQGEDSNQPQHF. The V and J genes are TRBV23-1 and TRBJ1-5; D perhaps matches TRBD1 (5 bases). TRBV23-1 falls under the ORF class, with uncertain function. Trimming stripped 0 bases from V and 0 bases from J, with 15 bases between. The CDR3 is made up of 18 amino acids.